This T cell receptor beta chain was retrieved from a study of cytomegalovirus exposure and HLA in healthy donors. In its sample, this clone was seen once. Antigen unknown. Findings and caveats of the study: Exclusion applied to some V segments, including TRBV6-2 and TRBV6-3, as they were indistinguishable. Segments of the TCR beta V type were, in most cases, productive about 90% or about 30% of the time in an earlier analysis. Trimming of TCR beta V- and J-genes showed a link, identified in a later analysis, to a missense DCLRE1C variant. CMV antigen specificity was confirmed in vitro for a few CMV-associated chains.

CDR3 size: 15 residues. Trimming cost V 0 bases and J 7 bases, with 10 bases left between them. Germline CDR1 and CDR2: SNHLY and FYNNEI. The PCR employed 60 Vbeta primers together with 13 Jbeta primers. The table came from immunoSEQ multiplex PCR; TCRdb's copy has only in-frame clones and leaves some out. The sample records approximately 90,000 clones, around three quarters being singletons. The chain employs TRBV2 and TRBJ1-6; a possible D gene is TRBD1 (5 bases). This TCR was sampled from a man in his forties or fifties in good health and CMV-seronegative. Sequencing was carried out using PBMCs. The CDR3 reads CASSEAGQGNSPLHF. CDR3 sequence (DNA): TGTGCCAGCAGTGAAGCGGGGCAAGGGAATTCACCCCTCCACTTT.